Each of the 8 T cell receptor beta chains below was sequenced from the same sample in a study of blood T cell repertoires in COVID-19. TCRdb's copy holds only in-frame clones and misses some; the assay was immunoSEQ multiplex PCR. The sample has some 150,000 clones, roughly four fifths seen once. Material for sequencing was peripheral blood. The receptors were gathered from a woman between 45 and 60 years old with active or convalescent COVID-19.

The V gene is TRBV6-5, the J gene TRBJ1-2; 7 bases fit TRBD1. The germline V gene encodes CDR1 MNHEY and CDR2 SVGAGI. V gave up 4 bases and J gave up 2 bases; unmatched junction bases: 7. The CDR3 runs to 15 residues. The CDR3 DNA reads as TGTGCCAGCAGTTCCGGGGGACAGTTAAACTATGGCTACACCTTC. It yields the protein CASSSGGQLNYGYTF.

This rearrangement joins TRBV7-9 to TRBJ1-6; 7 bases map to TRBD1. CDR3 length: 14 amino acids. From germline, CDR1 is SEHNR and CDR2 FQNEAQ (reference sequence). With 2 bases clipped from V and 9 bases from J, the junction kept 4 bases outside the gene matches. This CDR3 reads CASSLTGEGSPLHF. Written as DNA, the CDR3 is TGTGCCAGCAGCTTAACAGGGGAAGGTTCACCCCTCCACTTT.

The chain has TRBV5-1 and TRBJ2-3, with a weak D call TRBD1 (5 bases). V was cut by 7 bases and J by 1 base, with 10 bases left in between. The CDR3 runs 13 residues. CDR1 and CDR2 (germline): SGHRS, YFSETQ. CDR3 residues: CASDLGGTDTQYF. CDR3 DNA: TGCGCCAGCGACTTAGGGGGCACAGATACGCAGTATTTT.

The chain recombines TRBV7-9 with TRBJ1-4; 9 bases are a match to TRBD1. Germline assignment: CDR1 SEHNR and CDR2 FQNEAQ (reference sequence). Trimming at V came to 4 bases and at J to 8 bases, leaving 5 bases not matched to a gene. This CDR3 has 14 residues. The CDR3 reads CASSSTDRGEKLFF. CDR3 nucleotide sequence: TGTGCCAGCAGCTCGACGGACAGGGGAGAAAAACTGTTTTTT.

The genes are TRBV19 and TRBJ1-1; D is perhaps TRBD1 (5 bases). Trimming stripped 3 bases from V and 3 bases from J, with 8 bases between. Germline V gene lookup returns CDR1 LNHDA and CDR2 SQIVND (reference sequence). CDR3 length: 13 amino acids. In nucleotides, the CDR3 is TGTGCCAGTAGTATTAACAGGTACACTGAAGCTTTCTTT. It codes for CASSINRYTEAFF.

The chain carries TRBV6-2 or TRBV6-3 and TRBJ2-1, with a tentative D call TRBD1 (6 bases). The CDR3 length is 14 residues. The germline gives CDR1 MNHEY, CDR2 SVGEGT. V lost 4 bases and J lost 6, with 13 bases in between. The CDR3 DNA is TGTGCCAGCAGTTGGGGGACACTGAGCAATGAGCAGTTCTTC. Translation: CASSWGTLSNEQFF.

This clone was seen a handful of times. The genes are TRBV7-6 and TRBJ1-2; a weak D match, TRBD1 (5 bases). CDR3 length: 15 residues. Trimming took 4 bases from V and 3 from J, leaving 15 bases between them. The germline V gene encodes CDR1 SGHVS and CDR2 FNYEAQ. The CDR3 region is CASSSTASGDYGYTF. CDR3 DNA sequence: TGTGCCAGCAGCTCTACGGCATCGGGGGACTATGGCTACACCTTC. The variable domain in full, with the rest retrieved from reference TRBV7-6 and TRBJ1-2, is GAGVSQSPRYKVTKRGQDVALRCDPISGHVSLYWYRQALGQGPEFLTYFNYEAQQDKSGLPNDRFSAERPEGSISTLTIQRTEQRDSAMYRCASSSTASGDYGYTFGSGTRLTVV.

The CDR3 protein is CASSLDGRGYEQYF. DNA of the CDR3: TGCGCCAGCAGCTTGGATGGCAGGGGCTACGAGCAGTACTTC. The chain has TRBV5-1 and TRBJ2-7, with D possibly being TRBD1 (6 bases). This CDR3 spans 14 amino acids. The ends were cut back, 0 bases at V and 3 bases at J, with 10 bases in the middle. Germline CDR1 and CDR2: SGHRS and YFSETQ.